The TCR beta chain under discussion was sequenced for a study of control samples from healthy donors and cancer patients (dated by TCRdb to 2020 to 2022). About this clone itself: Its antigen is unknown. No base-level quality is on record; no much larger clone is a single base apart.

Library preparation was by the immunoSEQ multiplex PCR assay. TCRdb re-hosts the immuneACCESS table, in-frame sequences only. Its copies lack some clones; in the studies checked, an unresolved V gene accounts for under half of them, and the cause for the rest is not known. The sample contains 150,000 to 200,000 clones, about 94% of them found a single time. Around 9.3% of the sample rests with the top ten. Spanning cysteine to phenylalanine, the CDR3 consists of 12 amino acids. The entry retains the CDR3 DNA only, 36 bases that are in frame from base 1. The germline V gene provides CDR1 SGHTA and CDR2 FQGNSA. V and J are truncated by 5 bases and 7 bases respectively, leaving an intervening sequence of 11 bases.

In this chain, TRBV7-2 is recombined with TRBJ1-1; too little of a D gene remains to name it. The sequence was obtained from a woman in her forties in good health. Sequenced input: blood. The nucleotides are TGTGCCAGCAGCCGGACCGACCTTGAAGCTTTCTTT. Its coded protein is CASSRTDLEAFF.